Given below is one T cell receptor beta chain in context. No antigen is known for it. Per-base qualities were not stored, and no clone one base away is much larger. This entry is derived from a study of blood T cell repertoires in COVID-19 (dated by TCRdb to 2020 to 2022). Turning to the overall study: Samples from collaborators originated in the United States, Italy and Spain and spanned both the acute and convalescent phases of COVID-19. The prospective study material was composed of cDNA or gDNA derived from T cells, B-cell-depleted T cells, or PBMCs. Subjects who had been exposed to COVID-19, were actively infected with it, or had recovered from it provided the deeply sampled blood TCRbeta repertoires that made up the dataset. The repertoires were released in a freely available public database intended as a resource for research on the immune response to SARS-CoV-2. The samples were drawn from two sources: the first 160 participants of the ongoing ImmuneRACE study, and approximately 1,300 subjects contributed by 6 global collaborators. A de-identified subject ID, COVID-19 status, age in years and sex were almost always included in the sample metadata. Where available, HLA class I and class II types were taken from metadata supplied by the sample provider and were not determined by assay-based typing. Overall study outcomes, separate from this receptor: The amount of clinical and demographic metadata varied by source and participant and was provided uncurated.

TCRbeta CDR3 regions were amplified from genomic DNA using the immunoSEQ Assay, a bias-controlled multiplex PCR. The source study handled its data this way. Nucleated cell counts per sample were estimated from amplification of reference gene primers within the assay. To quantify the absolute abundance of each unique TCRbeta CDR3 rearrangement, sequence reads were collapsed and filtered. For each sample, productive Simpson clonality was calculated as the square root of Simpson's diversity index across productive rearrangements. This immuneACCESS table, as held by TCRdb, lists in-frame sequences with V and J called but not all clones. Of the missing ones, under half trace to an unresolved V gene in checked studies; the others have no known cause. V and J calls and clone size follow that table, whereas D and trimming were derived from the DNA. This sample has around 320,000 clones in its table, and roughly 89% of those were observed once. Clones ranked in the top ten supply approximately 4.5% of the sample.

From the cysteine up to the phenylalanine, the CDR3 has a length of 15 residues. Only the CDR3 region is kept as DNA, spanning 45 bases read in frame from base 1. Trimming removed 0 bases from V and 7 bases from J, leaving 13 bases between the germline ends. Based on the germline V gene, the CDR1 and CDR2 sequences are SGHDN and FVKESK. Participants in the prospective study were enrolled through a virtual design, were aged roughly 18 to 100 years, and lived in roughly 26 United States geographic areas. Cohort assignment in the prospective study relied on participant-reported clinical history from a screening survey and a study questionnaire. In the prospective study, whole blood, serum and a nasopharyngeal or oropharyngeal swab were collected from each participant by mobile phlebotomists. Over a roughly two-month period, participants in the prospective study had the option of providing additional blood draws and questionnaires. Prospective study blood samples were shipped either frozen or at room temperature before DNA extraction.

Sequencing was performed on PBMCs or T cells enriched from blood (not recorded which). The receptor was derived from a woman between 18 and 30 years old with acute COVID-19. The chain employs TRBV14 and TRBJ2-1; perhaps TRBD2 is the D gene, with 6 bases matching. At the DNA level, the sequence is TGTGCCAGCAGCCAAGATGTCGGGGAGGAGAATGAGCAGTTCTTC. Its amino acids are CASSQDVGEENEQFF.